The next 19 T cell receptor beta chains were all read from a single sample in a study of blood T cells in healthy people across ages. The authors ran a second PCR of roughly 6 to 12 cycles using a sample-barcoded 5' primer and a J-beta primer mix. TCRdb ran MiXCR on the 5' RACE reads and lists one entry per CDR3 protein. Found here are 600,000 or so distinct CDR3 sequences, 25% to 30% of them singletons; the top ten hold 15% to 18%. Sequenced sample: blood. The receptor source for this set is a woman aged 80 or over in good health.

The rearrangement uses TRBV6-6 and TRBJ1-3; D is undetermined. There are 14 residues in the CDR3. Between the trimmed V and J ends, which lost 7 bases and 0 bases, there was a span of 10 bases. Germline V gives CDR1 MNHNY, CDR2 SVGAGI (reference sequence). CDR3 in amino acids: CASKEGSSGNTIYF. CDR3 bases: TGTGCCAGCAAAGAGGGCAGCTCTGGAAACACCATATATTTT.

This chain links TRBV30 with TRBJ1-5, with D uncertain. Per germline, CDR1 GTSNPN and CDR2 SVGIG (reference sequence). The V end was cut by 8 bases, the J end by 7 bases, with 15 bases between. The CDR3 has 12 amino acids. CDR3 sequence: CAEGEGGQPQHF. CDR3 in DNA: TGTGCCGAGGGAGAGGGCGGCCAGCCCCAGCATTTT.

Regarding this clonotype: Being one base from a much bigger clone, this may be a read error. The V call is TRBV6-2 or TRBV6-3, the J call TRBJ2-7; D may be TRBD2 (6 bases). CDR1 and CDR2 (germline): MNHEY, SVGEGT. This CDR3 is built from 13 residues. V was clipped by 0 bases and J by 10 bases, with 13 bases between them. CDR3 DNA sequence: TGTGCCAGCAGTTACTCTATGGAGGGCCTTCAGTACTTC. Its translation is CASSYSMEGLQYF.

As to this clonotype: A much larger clone lies one base from this, so it may be a read error. This sequence joins TRBV10-3 and TRBJ1-2, with TRBD1 as a possible D gene (6 bases). V was shortened by 4 bases and J by 7 bases, with 13 bases between the two germline ends. Germline loops: CDR1 ENHRY, CDR2 SYGVKD. CDR3 length: 13 amino acids. CDR3 sequence: CAISAGAVGGYTF. For the CDR3, the DNA is TGTGCCATCAGTGCGGGGGCGGTGGGTGGCTACACCTTC.

This clonotype was found a few times. The chain has TRBV13 and TRBJ2-1; 9 bases fit TRBD2. This CDR3 is 15 amino acids long. Germline assignment: CDR1 PRHDT and CDR2 FYEKMQ (reference sequence). V trimming: 6 bases; J trimming: 7 bases; junction bases outside the gene matches: 10. Here the CDR3 reads CASSLGLAGKNEQFF. The CDR3 nucleotides read TGTGCCAGCAGTCTGGGGCTAGCGGGGAAGAATGAGCAGTTCTTC.

This clonotype was seen repeatedly, ten times or more. The genes are TRBV11-2 and TRBJ2-1; D is possibly TRBD1 (5 bases). Per the germline V gene, CDR1 is SGHAT and CDR2 is FQNNGV. Between the trimmed V and J ends, which lost 5 bases and 0 bases, there was a span of 8 bases. The CDR3 is 14 residues long. The CDR3 DNA reads as TGTGCCAGCAGCGCCAGGGTCTCCTACAATGAGCAGTTCTTC. Amino acids: CASSARVSYNEQFF.

A note on this clonotype: A read error is possible here, since a much larger clone lies one base away. The chain recombines TRBV20-1 with TRBJ2-4; 7 bases match TRBD1. V trimming: 5 bases; J trimming: 2 bases; junction bases outside the gene matches: 9. CDR1 is DFQATT and CDR2 is SNEGSKA in the germline V gene (reference sequence). CDR3 length: 15 amino acids. The CDR3: CSAYRGWRTKNIQYF. The CDR3 bases are TGCAGTGCTTACAGGGGATGGCGGACCAAAAACATTCAGTACTTC.

At least ten counts were recorded for this clonotype. The J gene is TRBJ2-3, the V gene TRBV2; no clear D gene. Trimming stripped 7 bases from V and 3 bases from J, with 11 bases between. The CDR3 covers 13 residues. Germline V gene data show CDR1 as SNHLY and CDR2 as FYNNEI. The CDR3 bases are TGTGCCAGCATACAGTTGGGGACAGATACGCAGTATTTT. It encodes CASIQLGTDTQYF.

As to this clonotype: It may be a read error: a sequence one base away is much more abundant. V is TRBV18 and J is TRBJ1-1; 10 positions agree with TRBD1. Germline V gene sequence: CDR1 KGHSH, CDR2 LQKENI. This CDR3 contains 14 residues. The chain's CDR3 is CAGSPRTGGTEAFF. In DNA form, the CDR3 reads TGTGCCGGCTCACCGCGGACAGGGGGGACTGAAGCTTTCTTT.

The rearrangement joins TRBV7-2 to TRBJ2-7, with D tentatively TRBD2 (6 bases). The DNA end is more similar to TRBJ2-5, so the J call may be wrong. Germline lookup yields CDR1 SGHTA and CDR2 FQGNSA. The length of the CDR3 is 17 residues. The chain's CDR3 is CASSLGLIGLGGMTQYF. CDR3 in DNA: TGTGCCAGCAGCTTAGGGCTCATCGGTTTAGGCGGGATGACCCAGTACTTC.

The CDR3 bases are TGCAGTGCCAGGGACAGATTTGAACAGCCCCAGCATTTT. It specifies CSARDRFEQPQHF. J is TRBJ1-5 and V is TRBV20-1; 7 nucleotides agree with TRBD1. The CDR3 extends over 13 amino acids. Per the germline V gene, CDR1 is DFQATT and CDR2 is SNEGSKA (reference sequence). Trimming took 6 bases from V and 7 from J; bases not matched to a gene: 9.

The table lists this clonotype with many counts. The rearrangement links TRBV29-1 to TRBJ2-1; 7 bases fit TRBD2. The CDR3 has 14 residues. After removal of 1 base from V and 9 bases from J, the junction contained 9 bases not matched to a gene. CDR1 and CDR2 from the germline V gene are SQVTM and ANQGSEA. The CDR3 nucleotides are TGCAGCGTTGAAGTGGGGGGGAATGGGGGTGAGCAGTTCTTC. This codes for CSVEVGGNGGEQFF.

The chain is built from TRBV4-1 and TRBJ2-1, with D perhaps being TRBD1 or TRBD2 (5 bases each). V lost 3 bases to trimming and J lost 2 bases, with 11 bases between them. Germline loops: CDR1 MGHRA, CDR2 YSYEKL. CDR3 length: 15 residues. The CDR3 nucleotides read TGCGCCAGCAGCCATCCGGGGCGAACCTACAATGAGCAGTTCTTC. Amino acids: CASSHPGRTYNEQFF.

Only a few counts were recorded for this clonotype. V gene TRBV30 combines with J gene TRBJ1-1; D may be TRBD1 (5 bases). V gave up 1 base and J gave up 1 base, with 16 bases separating them. The CDR3 sequence is 16 residues long. Germline assignment: CDR1 GTSNPN and CDR2 SVGIG (reference sequence). CDR3 sequence reads: CAWSGYLRGRNTEAFF. The CDR3, as DNA: TGTGCCTGGAGTGGATACTTGAGGGGTCGGAACACTGAAGCTTTCTTT.

The chain uses TRBV29-1 and TRBJ2-5, with 7 bases identical to TRBD1. This CDR3 contains 12 residues. V lost 6 bases and J lost 5; bases outside the gene matches: 6. Germline CDR1 is SQVTM and CDR2 is ANQGSEA. CDR3 protein: CSVLRGSETQYF. The DNA of the CDR3 is TGCAGCGTACTCAGGGGGTCGGAGACCCAGTACTTC.

Note on this clonotype: Given a much more abundant clone one base away, this may be a read error. The chain has TRBV20-1 and TRBJ2-3, with 9 nucleotides matching TRBD2. The germline gives CDR1 DFQATT, CDR2 SNEGSKA (reference sequence). The CDR3 length is 14 residues. The ends lost 3 bases at V and 4 bases at J; junction bases unmatched: 5. In nucleotides, the CDR3 is TGCAGTGCTAGGGAGCGGGGGGCCGCAGATACGCAGTATTTT. Its translation: CSARERGAADTQYF.

This clonotype was detected ten times or more. The chain has TRBV19 and TRBJ2-1; D not resolved. Germline loops: CDR1 LNHDA, CDR2 SQIVND (reference sequence). The CDR3 spans 14 residues. Deletions cut 3 bases from V and 3 bases from J, with 9 bases between. The CDR3 nucleotides are TGTGCCAGTAGTATTGCCGGGTTCTACAATGAGCAGTTCTTC. Residues: CASSIAGFYNEQFF.

This clonotype was observed many times. This rearrangement joins TRBV5-1 to TRBJ2-1, with D possibly matching TRBD2 (6 bases). CDR3 length: 16 amino acids. V was trimmed by 0 bases and J by 7 bases, leaving 17 bases between them. Germline-derived CDR1 and CDR2 are SGHRS and YFSETQ. The CDR3 sequence is CASSLEPYRGDNEQFF. In nucleotides, the CDR3 is TGCGCCAGCAGCTTGGAACCTTATCGCGGGGATAATGAGCAGTTCTTC.

The genes are TRBV10-3 and TRBJ2-2; D unresolved. There are 14 residues in the CDR3. V shed 3 bases and J shed 0 bases, with 5 bases lying between them. CDR1 and CDR2 (germline): ENHRY, SYGVKD. The DNA for the CDR3 is TGTGCCATCAGTGACATCGCGAACACCGGGGAGCTGTTTTTT. As protein: CAISDIANTGELFF.